Shown below are 13 T cell receptor beta chains from a single sample sequenced in a study of blood T cell repertoires in COVID-19. TCRdb keeps only in-frame clones here, not all; method: immunoSEQ multiplex PCR. The sample records some 200,000 clones, about 85% being singletons. What was sequenced was peripheral blood. These receptors originate from a man aged 55 to 70 with active or convalescent COVID-19.

The rearrangement links TRBV4-2 to TRBJ1-5, with D perhaps TRBD1 (5 bases). The CDR3 contains 15 residues. CDR1 and CDR2 from the germline V gene are LGHNA and YNFKEQ. V lost 1 base and J lost 6, with 13 bases in between. Written as DNA, the CDR3 is TGTGCCAGCAGCCAAGCGGCAGGGAATCGTCAGCCCCAGCATTTT. Translated, it gives CASSQAAGNRQPQHF.

A few counts support this clone. The V call is TRBV21-1, the J call TRBJ1-4; TRBD1, the table's D call, was not compared with the DNA. TRBV21-1 is an annotated pseudogene. This CDR3 region has 16 residues. Written as DNA, the CDR3 is TGTGCCAGCAGCAGTCACAGAGACGCAACTAATGAAAAACTGTTTTTT. As protein: CASSSHRDATNEKLFF.

CDR3 sequence: CASSDTAGETQYF. The CDR3 DNA is TGTGCCAGCAGTGATACGGCCGGGGAGACCCAGTACTTC. V is TRBV2 and J is TRBJ2-5; D is ambiguous. Germline CDR1 is SNHLY and CDR2 is FYNNEI. The CDR3 extends over 13 amino acids. V was cut by 3 bases and J by 5 bases, with 10 bases left in between.

The chain carries TRBV5-4 and TRBJ2-3; TRBD2 matches 13 bases. Germline-derived CDR1 and CDR2 are SGHNT and YYREEE (reference sequence). With V trimmed by 3 bases and J by 6 bases, 4 bases remained unmatched. The CDR3 is made up of 15 amino acids. The CDR3, as DNA: TGTGCCAGCAGCTCCCCGACTAGCGGGAGGGATACGCAGTATTTT. Protein sequence: CASSSPTSGRDTQYF.

The J gene is TRBJ1-1, the V gene TRBV5-1; D remains ambiguous. Germline V gene data show CDR1 as SGHRS and CDR2 as YFSETQ. The CDR3 has 14 residues. Trimming left V 2 bases short and J 1 base short, with 9 bases between. CDR3: CASSFGGQNTEAFF. CDR3 in DNA: TGCGCCAGCAGCTTTGGAGGGCAGAACACTGAAGCTTTCTTT.

The genes are TRBV5-1 and TRBJ1-1; a possible D gene is TRBD1 (5 bases). The CDR3 is 14 residues long. Trimming shortened V by 4 bases and J by 5 bases, and 15 bases separated the two germline ends. Per germline, CDR1 SGHRS and CDR2 YFSETQ. CDR3 nucleotides: TGCGCCAGCAGCCAAGGCGGGGGGAAAACTGAAGCTTTCTTT. Amino acid sequence: CASSQGGGKTEAFF.

V usage is TRBV2 and J usage is TRBJ1-1; weak D call: TRBD1 (5 bases). The germline V gene encodes CDR1 SNHLY and CDR2 FYNNEI. This CDR3 contains 11 residues. V was pared by 4 bases and J by 8 bases, with 8 bases between. CDR3 DNA: TGTGCCAGCAGTGTCAGGGTAGAAGCTTTCTTT. Its translation is CASSVRVEAFF. The full variable domain, rest sourced from reference TRBV2 and TRBJ1-1, is EPEVTQTPSHQVTQMGQEVILRCVPISNHLYFYWYRQILGQKVEFLVSFYNNEISEKSEIFDDQFSVERPDGSNFTLKIRSTKLEDSAMYFCASSVRVEAFFGQGTRLTVV.

This chain uses TRBV7-6 with TRBJ1-1, with D possibly TRBD1 on 6 matching bases. The CDR3 length is 13 residues. V gave up 5 bases and J gave up 1 base, with 8 bases separating them. Germline V CDR1 and CDR2: SGHVS, FNYEAQ. CDR3 loop: CASSEQGNTEAFF. DNA of the CDR3: TGTGCCAGCAGCGAACAGGGGAACACTGAAGCTTTCTTT.

V usage is TRBV9 and J usage is TRBJ1-2; 7 bases agree with TRBD1. The CDR3 loop spans 11 amino acids. The V gene end was trimmed by 5 bases and the J gene end by 8 bases; junction bases not matched to a gene: 3. Germline assignment: CDR1 SGDLS and CDR2 YYNGEE. This CDR3 reads CASRTGWGYTF. The CDR3 bases are TGTGCCAGCAGGACAGGGTGGGGCTACACCTTC.

This clone has only a few counts. This CDR3 fails to terminate in the conserved phenylalanine or tryptophan, so it likely reflects a read error. No DNA is shown, since the ends of the CDR3 on it are uncertain; the CDR3 is the one TCRdb lists. The chain is built from TRBV3-1 (or the pseudogene TRBV3-2) and TRBJ2-3; the D call of TRBD1 is as the table states it, not checked on the DNA. Germline-derived CDR1 and CDR2 are LGHDT and YNNKEL (reference sequence). The CDR3 region is 13 residues in length, termini included. The CDR3 spells CASSQERQGGLII.

The chain combines TRBV5-1 with TRBJ1-4, with 8 bases matching TRBD1. Germline V gene data show CDR1 as SGHRS and CDR2 as YFSETQ. The V gene end was trimmed by 4 bases and the J gene end by 6 bases; junction bases not matched to a gene: 8. The CDR3 is made up of 15 amino acids. The CDR3: CASSRGQGLDEKLFF. For the CDR3, the DNA is TGCGCCAGCAGCAGAGGACAGGGATTGGATGAAAAACTGTTTTTT.

The chain is built from TRBV9 and TRBJ1-6; 9 bases are shared with TRBD1. V was pared by 0 bases and J by 12 bases, with 4 bases of the junction left unmatched. CDR3 length: 14 residues. Germline assignment: CDR1 SGDLS and CDR2 YYNGEE. CDR3 nucleotides: TGTGCCAGCAGCGTAGAGGGACAGGGTGGACCCCTCCACTTT. Translation: CASSVEGQGGPLHF.

The chain recombines TRBV29-1 with TRBJ1-1; a weak D match, TRBD1 (5 bases). The germline V gene encodes CDR1 SQVTM and CDR2 ANQGSEA. The CDR3 runs to 13 residues. Trimming left V 4 bases short and J 1 base short, with 10 bases between. CDR3 region: CSVADRANTEAFF. The CDR3 DNA sequence: TGCAGCGTTGCTGACAGAGCGAACACTGAAGCTTTCTTT. Variable domain in full (rest from reference TRBV29-1 and TRBJ1-1): SAVISQKPSRDICQRGTSLTIQCQVDSQVTMMFWYRQQPGQSLTLIATANQGSEATYESGFVIDKFPISRPNLTFSTLTVSNMSPEDSSIYLCSVADRANTEAFFGQGTRLTVV.